Below, one T cell receptor beta chain is given with its context. This entry comes from a study of OX40 agonist ivuxolimab in advanced cancers. Study background: Three patients had partial responses: one hepatocellular carcinoma, two cutaneous melanoma.

Assay used: immunoSEQ multiplex PCR; TCRdb lists only in-frame clones, some missing. Of tens of thousands of clones in the sample, about nine tenths are singletons; the top ten hold more than 30%. CDR1 and CDR2 from the germline V gene are SGDLS and YYNGEE. The V end was cut by 0 bases, the J end by 4 bases, with 12 bases between. This CDR3 has 15 residues. This clonotype was obtained from an adult with an advanced solid tumor such as melanoma, head and neck, liver or kidney cancer. The source material was CD4+ or CD8+ T cells sorted from blood, sampled in a trial of the OX40 agonist ivuxolimab. The chain couples TRBV9 to TRBJ2-3; a weak D match, TRBD1 (6 bases). The CDR3 DNA reads as TGTGCCAGCAGCGTAGAGGACAGTGGCCCAGATACGCAGTATTTT. Translation gives CASSVEDSGPDTQYF.